The 20 T cell receptor beta chains in this list originate from one sample, sequenced in a study of identical twins. Via MiXCR, TCRdb re-called the 5' RACE reads, giving one row per CDR3 protein. The sample includes around 370,000 distinct CDR3 sequences, 8.5% to 10% of them seen just once. The specimen was naive T cells sorted from blood. Every receptor here comes from a woman aged 45-65 years in good health.

J is TRBJ2-5 and V is TRBV5-1; maybe TRBD2 (5 bases). Germline lookup yields CDR1 SGHRS and CDR2 YFSETQ. The CDR3 totals 13 residues. Trimming cost V 6 bases and J 0 bases, with 9 bases left between them. The CDR3 here is CASTTGNQETQYF. CDR3 coding DNA: TGCGCCAGCACTACGGGGAACCAAGAGACCCAGTACTTC.

This clonotype was observed many times. The chain uses TRBV5-6 and TRBJ2-1, with 8 nucleotides matching TRBD2. The V segment lost 6 bases and the J segment 4 bases; nucleotides outside the gene matches: 6. This CDR3 spans 14 amino acids. Looked up from germline, CDR1 is SGHDT and CDR2 is YYEEEE. The CDR3 DNA is TGTGCCAGCATTGCCCAGCGGGGGTACAATGAGCAGTTCTTC. This codes for CASIAQRGYNEQFF. Full variable domain (rest looked up from reference TRBV5-6 and TRBJ2-1): DAGVTQSPTHLIKTRGQQVTLRCSPKSGHDTVSWYQQALGQGPQFIFQYYEEEERQRGNFPDRFSGHQFPNYSSELNVNALLLGDSALYLCASIAQRGYNEQFFGPGTRLTVL.

The V and J genes are TRBV6-6 and TRBJ2-2; no firm D call. The length of the CDR3 is 14 residues. V gave up 5 bases and J gave up 6 bases, with 13 bases separating them. In germline, CDR1 is MNHNY, CDR2 SVGAGI (reference sequence). The CDR3: CASSGVSFAGELFF. CDR3 nucleotides: TGTGCCAGCAGTGGGGTTTCGTTTGCCGGGGAGCTGTTTTTT.

In its sample, this clonotype was seen a few times. The chain couples TRBV7-8 to TRBJ2-1; a weak D match, TRBD2 (5 bases). The CDR3 length is 16 residues. From germline, CDR1 is SGHVS and CDR2 FQNEAQ. The V gene lost 2 bases and the J gene lost 0 bases, with 11 bases spanning the gap. For the CDR3, the DNA is TGTGCCAGCAGCTTAAGAGGGAGAGGCTCCTACAATGAGCAGTTCTTC. Its translation is CASSLRGRGSYNEQFF. The complete variable domain, with remaining parts taken from reference TRBV7-8 and TRBJ2-1, reads GAGVSQSPRYKVAKRGQDVALRCDPISGHVSLFWYQQALGQGPEFLTYFQNEAQLDKSGLPSDRFFAERPEGSVSTLKIQRTQQEDSAVYLCASSLRGRGSYNEQFFGPGTRLTVL.

The chain has TRBV5-6 and TRBJ2-1; possibly TRBD1 for D (5 bases). CDR3 length equals 12 residues. CDR1 is SGHDT, CDR2 YYEEEE, per germline. V lost 4 bases to trimming and J lost 12 bases, with 14 bases between them. CDR3 coding DNA: TGTGCCAGCAGCCTAAACCAGGGATGGCAGTTCTTC. This codes for CASSLNQGWQFF.

At least ten counts were recorded for this clonotype. The chain uses TRBV9 and TRBJ2-1; D is perhaps TRBD1 or TRBD2 (5 bases each). Germline CDR1 and CDR2: SGDLS and YYNGEE. The V end was cut by 2 bases, the J end by 0 bases, with 18 bases between. The CDR3 length is 18 residues. The CDR3 spells CASSVSGGTISSYNEQFF. The CDR3 DNA reads TGTGCCAGCAGCGTCTCTGGGGGAACGATAAGCTCCTACAATGAGCAGTTCTTC.

In its sample, this clonotype was seen many times. The V gene is TRBV9, the J gene TRBJ2-6; D gene ambiguous. The CDR3 consists of 16 residues. Trimming removed 0 bases at V and 1 base at J, with 8 bases between. CDR1 SGDLS and CDR2 YYNGEE come from the germline V gene. The CDR3 region has the DNA TGTGCCAGCAGCGTAGATATAGTTTCTGGGGCCAACGTCCTGACTTTC. It codes for CASSVDIVSGANVLTF. Using reference TRBV9 and TRBJ2-6 for the parts outside the CDR3, the full variable domain is DSGVTQTPKHLITATGQRVTLRCSPRSGDLSVYWYQQSLDQGLQFLIQYYNGEERAKGNILERFSAQQFPDLHSELNLSSLELGDSALYFCASSVDIVSGANVLTFGAGSRLTVL.

The table lists this clonotype with many counts. V is TRBV20-1 and J is TRBJ1-1; D unclear. The length of the CDR3 is 12 residues. V was pared by 7 bases and J by 1 base, with 10 bases between. Germline V gives CDR1 DFQATT, CDR2 SNEGSKA (reference sequence). For the CDR3, the DNA is TGCAGTGTAGGCCTTTCGAACACTGAAGCTTTCTTT. It specifies CSVGLSNTEAFF.

This clonotype was seen only a few times. The J gene is TRBJ2-1, the V gene TRBV20-1; D gene uncertain. Trimming stripped 6 bases from V and 8 bases from J, with 23 bases between. The V gene's germline CDR1 is DFQATT and CDR2 SNEGSKA (reference sequence). This CDR3 is 15 amino acids long. CDR3: CSALLGSSRSHEQFF. The CDR3 DNA reads as TGCAGTGCGCTCCTTGGAAGCTCTCGCTCTCATGAGCAGTTCTTC.

This clonotype was detected only a few times. CDR3 sequence: CASSSAGSPDTQYF. In DNA, the CDR3 is TGTGCCAGCAGCTCGGCAGGGTCCCCAGATACGCAGTATTTT. The rearrangement joins TRBV5-6 to TRBJ2-3; TRBD1 might be the D (5 bases). V was trimmed by 3 bases and J by 4 bases, leaving 12 bases between them. Germline V gene sequence: CDR1 SGHDT, CDR2 YYEEEE. The length of the CDR3 is 14 residues.

This clonotype has just a few counts. V is TRBV15 and J is TRBJ2-1; possible D gene TRBD2, 5 bases. The CDR3 sequence is 13 residues long. Germline V CDR1 and CDR2: LNHNV, YYDKDF (reference sequence). V was pared by 1 base and J by 10 bases, with 11 bases between. The CDR3: CATSRVGKREQFF. The DNA of the CDR3 is TGTGCCACCAGCAGAGTCGGGAAGCGGGAGCAGTTCTTC.

This clonotype was counted many times. The V and J genes are TRBV4-1 and TRBJ2-7; 11 bases are a match to TRBD2. The CDR3 has 13 residues. Germline CDR1 reads MGHRA; CDR2 reads YSYEKL. CDR3 nucleotide sequence: TGCGCCAGCAGCCAACCCGGACTAGCGGGTTGGGTTGTC. Translation: CASSQPGLAGWVV.

This clonotype occurred a few times. The genes are TRBV25-1 and TRBJ1-5; no firm D call. The germline gives CDR1 MGHDK, CDR2 SYGVNS. Between the trimmed V and J ends, which lost 3 bases and 3 bases, there was a span of 12 bases. The CDR3 consists of 15 residues. This CDR3 is CASSDETATNQPQHF. CDR3 DNA sequence: TGTGCCAGCAGTGACGAGACGGCAACCAATCAGCCCCAGCATTTT.

This clonotype was observed a few times. The V and J genes are TRBV20-1 and TRBJ2-1; D not certain. The germline gives CDR1 DFQATT, CDR2 SNEGSKA (reference sequence). The CDR3 is 14 residues long. Trimming left V 1 base short and J 4 bases short, with 11 bases between. CDR3 residues: CSARVGAPYNEQFF. The CDR3 DNA is TGCAGTGCTAGAGTGGGTGCCCCGTACAATGAGCAGTTCTTC.

This clonotype has at least ten counts. This chain links TRBV5-1 with TRBJ2-3; 11 bases match TRBD2. This CDR3 contains 18 residues. With V trimmed by 4 bases and J by 2 bases, 12 bases remained unmatched. Germline V gene sequence: CDR1 SGHRS, CDR2 YFSETQ. This chain's CDR3 is CASSASWLAGGLTDTQYF. The CDR3, as DNA: TGCGCCAGCAGCGCTTCTTGGCTAGCGGGAGGCCTCACAGATACGCAGTATTTT.

This clonotype has just a few counts. The chain links TRBV12-3 or TRBV12-4 to TRBJ2-3, with D unresolved. The CDR3 contains 15 residues. V lost 7 bases and J 8 bases, leaving 22 bases between the germline ends. CDR3: CASTLSPALGFTQYF. CDR3 in DNA: TGTGCCAGCACCCTAAGTCCGGCCTTGGGGTTTACGCAGTATTTT.

This clonotype was found a few times. This chain connects TRBV7-3 to TRBJ2-5; unclear D gene. The ends were cut back, 5 bases at V and 0 bases at J, with 16 bases in the middle. Germline assignment: CDR1 SGHTA and CDR2 FQGTGA. The CDR3 runs 16 residues. The CDR3 loop reads CASSPLPAPHQETQYF. The CDR3 DNA follows: TGTGCCAGCAGCCCTCTCCCAGCCCCGCACCAAGAGACCCAGTACTTC.

V is TRBV20-1 and J is TRBJ2-3; unclear D gene. Trimming shortened V by 1 base and J by 8 bases, and 13 bases separated the two germline ends. This CDR3 has 13 amino acids. CDR1 and CDR2 from the germline V gene are DFQATT and SNEGSKA (reference sequence). The CDR3 spells CSARAPPALTQYF. The CDR3 coding sequence is TGCAGTGCTAGAGCCCCTCCGGCACTTACGCAGTATTTT.

The chain carries TRBV6-1 and TRBJ1-2; weak D call: TRBD1 (6 bases). Trimming removed 8 bases at V and 2 bases at J, with 12 bases between. This CDR3 comprises 13 residues. Looked up from germline, CDR1 is MNHNS and CDR2 is SASEGT. For the CDR3, the DNA is TGTGCCAGCGGACAAGGGGGGAACTATGGCTACACCTTC. As protein: CASGQGGNYGYTF.

The chain carries TRBV25-1 and TRBJ2-5; perhaps TRBD2 as D (7 bases). Germline assignment: CDR1 MGHDK and CDR2 SYGVNS. V was cut by 1 base and J by 5 bases, with 14 bases left in between. The CDR3 covers 15 residues. The DNA for the CDR3 is TGTGCCAGCAGTGAATTTAGGGGGGGACGCGAGACCCAGTACTTC. It is translated as CASSEFRGGRETQYF.